The 29 T cell receptor beta chains below all came from one sample that was sequenced in a study of blood T cell repertoires in COVID-19. Method: immunoSEQ multiplex PCR; TCRdb's copy keeps in-frame clones and lacks some. Found here are 150,000 to 200,000 clones, around 83% of them singletons; the top ten hold about 19%. The source material was peripheral blood. All receptors come from a woman in her sixties or seventies who had recovered from COVID-19.

This clone showed up just a few times. V gene TRBV3-1 (or the pseudogene TRBV3-2) combines with J gene TRBJ1-1; a weak D match, TRBD1 (6 bases). The V end lost 4 bases, the J end lost 4 bases, and 13 bases lay between the germline ends. From germline, CDR1 is LGHDT and CDR2 YNNKEL (reference sequence). The CDR3 runs to 14 residues. CDR3 protein: CASSPTGRGTEAFF. DNA for the CDR3: TGTGCCAGCAGCCCCACAGGGAGGGGCACTGAAGCTTTCTTT.

The chain uses TRBV6-1 and TRBJ2-3; TRBD2 is a possible D gene (5 bases). This CDR3 is built from 16 residues. Germline V gene lookup returns CDR1 MNHNS and CDR2 SASEGT. Trimming stripped 4 bases from V and 9 bases from J, with 23 bases between. The CDR3 sequence is CASSAPDGRPPGTQYF. CDR3 nucleotide sequence: TGTGCCAGCAGTGCCCCCGACGGACGGCCCCCGGGGACGCAGTATTTT.

The rearrangement joins TRBV2 to TRBJ2-1; 11 bases are a match to TRBD2. Germline loops: CDR1 SNHLY, CDR2 FYNNEI. This CDR3 is built from 14 residues. V lost 3 bases to trimming and J lost 9 bases; unmatched junction nucleotides: 4. The CDR3 region is CASSEWLAGGEQFF. The DNA for the CDR3 is TGTGCCAGCAGTGAGTGGCTAGCGGGAGGTGAGCAGTTCTTC. Combining the CDR3 with reference TRBV2 and TRBJ2-1 gives the whole variable domain EPEVTQTPSHQVTQMGQEVILRCVPISNHLYFYWYRQILGQKVEFLVSFYNNEISEKSEIFDDQFSVERPDGSNFTLKIRSTKLEDSAMYFCASSEWLAGGEQFFGPGTRLTVL.

V gene TRBV27 combines with J gene TRBJ2-1; D gene unclear. Trimming cost V 5 bases and J 7 bases, with 21 bases left between them. Per germline, CDR1 MNHEY and CDR2 SMNVEV (reference sequence). This CDR3 contains 16 residues. CDR3 region: CASSPPRVSDRNEQFF. The DNA of the CDR3 is TGTGCCAGCAGTCCCCCCCGGGTCTCCGATAGGAATGAGCAGTTCTTC.

The chain combines TRBV4-1 with TRBJ1-5; 10 nucleotides agree with TRBD1. Germline V lookup: CDR1 MGHRA, CDR2 YSYEKL. V trimming: 5 bases; J trimming: 0 bases; junction bases outside the gene matches: 10. The CDR3 is made up of 18 amino acids. The CDR3 sequence: CASSTPRGQGVSNQPQHF. For the CDR3, the DNA is TGCGCCAGCAGCACTCCCCGAGGACAGGGGGTTAGCAATCAGCCCCAGCATTTT.

The rearrangement links TRBV2 to TRBJ1-2; a weak D match, TRBD1 (5 bases). Germline-derived CDR1 and CDR2 are SNHLY and FYNNEI. Trimming shortened V by 3 bases and J by 7 bases, and 12 bases separated the two germline ends. The CDR3 sequence is 13 residues long. CDR3 bases: TGTGCCAGCAGTGAGGGGCCCCTCAGTGGCTACACCTTC. Its translation: CASSEGPLSGYTF.

This chain connects TRBV6-2 or TRBV6-3 to TRBJ2-7, with D perhaps matching TRBD1 (6 bases). Germline lookup yields CDR1 MNHEY and CDR2 SVGEGT. Deletions cut 5 bases from V and 2 bases from J, with 16 bases between. The CDR3 is made up of 15 amino acids. The CDR3 DNA follows: TGTGCCAGCAGTAGAGGTGGGACACCGGCCTACGAGCAGTACTTC. Its translation is CASSRGGTPAYEQYF.

This clone was counted between two and nine times. The genes are TRBV10-3 and TRBJ2-3, with 8 positions matching TRBD2. The CDR3 has 14 residues. Germline CDR1 is ENHRY and CDR2 is SYGVKD. Losses at the gene ends were 5 bases for V and 3 bases for J; bases not matched to a gene: 4. This CDR3 reads CAISPGGPTDTQYF. The CDR3 DNA reads as TGTGCCATCAGTCCGGGAGGGCCGACAGATACGCAGTATTTT.

Only one count was recorded for this clone. The chain has TRBV3-1 (or the pseudogene TRBV3-2) and TRBJ1-1, with a weak D call TRBD1 (6 bases). Trimming took off 4 bases at V and 2 bases at J, with 17 bases between the two ends. Looked up from germline, CDR1 is LGHDT and CDR2 is YNNKEL (reference sequence). The CDR3 is 16 residues long. The CDR3 bases are TGTGCCAGCAGCCTCGGGACCGGGACACTAAACACTGAAGCTTTCTTT. This translates into CASSLGTGTLNTEAFF.

CDR3 DNA: TGCGCCAGCGCCCCGCAGGGCTCCTATAATTCACCCCTCCACTTT. Residues: CASAPQGSYNSPLHF. V is TRBV5-1 and J is TRBJ1-6; D is perhaps TRBD1 (5 bases). Germline assignment: CDR1 SGHRS and CDR2 YFSETQ. V was cut by 7 bases and J by 0 bases, with 11 bases left in between. The CDR3 consists of 15 residues.

The sample holds a few counts of this clone. The chain combines TRBV10-3 with TRBJ2-1; tentative D call: TRBD2 (6 bases). The CDR3 runs 18 residues. Deletions cut 0 bases from V and 4 bases from J, with 19 bases between. In germline, CDR1 is ENHRY, CDR2 SYGVKD. CDR3 region: CAISESTRGSAPYNEQFF. In DNA, the CDR3 is TGTGCCATCAGTGAGTCGACTCGGGGGTCCGCCCCTTACAATGAGCAGTTCTTC.

The chain is built from TRBV27 and TRBJ1-1, with D possibly matching TRBD1 (5 bases). V was shortened by 2 bases and J by 5 bases, with 15 bases between the two germline ends. The CDR3 has 15 residues. The germline V gene has CDR1 MNHEY and CDR2 SMNVEV (reference sequence). The CDR3 DNA reads TGTGCCAGCAGTTTAGGGGGGGGGTTTCGGACTGAAGCTTTCTTT. Translated, it gives CASSLGGGFRTEAFF.

The genes are TRBV4-3 and TRBJ2-7; 8 nucleotides align to TRBD2. Germline-derived CDR1 and CDR2 are LGHNA and YSLEER. V lost 0 bases to trimming and J lost 6 bases; unmatched junction nucleotides: 7. The CDR3 has 15 amino acids. CDR3: CASSQDRRLAIEQYF. The CDR3 DNA reads TGCGCCAGCAGCCAAGATAGGCGACTAGCGATCGAGCAGTACTTC.

The J gene is TRBJ2-1, the V gene TRBV7-9; D possibly corresponds to TRBD1 (6 bases). The ends were cut back, 6 bases at V and 12 bases at J, with 15 bases in the middle. The germline V gene has CDR1 SEHNR and CDR2 FQNEAQ (reference sequence). The CDR3 contains 12 residues. Written as DNA, the CDR3 is TGTGCCAGCAGGGGGGCCGCCCCCATGCAGTTCTTC. Its translation: CASRGAAPMQFF. The variable domain in full, completed from reference TRBV7-9 and TRBJ2-1, reads DTGVSQNPRHKITKRGQNVTFRCDPISEHNRLYWYRQTLGQGPEFLTYFQNEAQLEKSRLLSDRFSAERPKGSFSTLEIQRTEQGDSAMYLCASRGAAPMQFFGPGTRLTVL.

The chain has TRBV12-3 or TRBV12-4 and TRBJ1-3, with 8 bases fitting TRBD1. Trimming cost V 8 bases and J 2 bases; bases outside gene matches: 2. This CDR3 spans 13 amino acids. DNA for the CDR3: TGTGCCAGCCACAGGGGGACTGGAAACACCATATATTTT. Protein product: CASHRGTGNTIYF.

This chain connects TRBV6-1 to TRBJ1-2; tentative D call: TRBD1 (5 bases). V dropped 2 bases and J dropped 8 bases, with 21 bases sitting between them. The CDR3 length is 16 residues. Germline-derived CDR1 and CDR2 are MNHNS and SASEGT. The CDR3 region is CASSENVGAGSRGYTF. CDR3 coding DNA: TGTGCCAGCAGTGAAAATGTAGGGGCAGGGTCAAGGGGCTACACCTTC.

This clone came up a few times. The chain combines TRBV12-3 or TRBV12-4 with TRBJ2-3; D unresolved. The CDR3 runs 11 residues. Trimming stripped 9 bases from V and 1 base from J, with 5 bases between. The CDR3 sequence: CASAGTDTQYF. As DNA, the CDR3 is TGTGCCAGTGCGGGCACAGATACGCAGTATTTT.

The chain employs TRBV6-5 and TRBJ2-2; tentative D call: TRBD1 (6 bases). In germline, CDR1 is MNHEY, CDR2 SVGAGI. The CDR3 length is 12 residues. The CDR3 DNA reads as TGTGGGGCCAGGGGTAATGCCGGGGAGCTGTTTTTT. It specifies CGARGNAGELFF.

The count of this clone is one. The chain employs TRBV4-2 and TRBJ2-3; TRBD1 aligns across 9 bases. Germline values: CDR1 LGHNA, CDR2 YNFKEQ. The J segment lost 4 bases and the V segment lost 4 bases, leaving 6 bases of the junction unmatched. The CDR3 has 15 residues. The DNA for the CDR3 is TGTGCCAGCAGCCTATCAGACAGGGGGGCAGATACGCAGTATTTT. This translates into CASSLSDRGADTQYF.

The V call is TRBV7-2, the J call TRBJ1-5, with D maybe TRBD1 (5 bases). CDR1 and CDR2 from the germline V gene are SGHTA and FQGNSA. The CDR3 is 16 residues long. The V and J ends lost 2 bases and 9 bases respectively, with 20 bases between them. The CDR3 nucleotides read TGTGCCAGCAGCTTATTGTTAGGGGCCGGCCAAGGGCCCCAGCATTTT. Protein sequence: CASSLLLGAGQGPQHF.

V gene TRBV2 combines with J gene TRBJ2-1, with TRBD2 as a possible D gene (6 bases). Trimming shortened V by 0 bases and J by 9 bases, and 15 bases separated the two germline ends. CDR1 SNHLY and CDR2 FYNNEI come from the germline V gene. The length of the CDR3 is 15 residues. The CDR3 protein is CASSEALLGAGEQFF. DNA of the CDR3: TGTGCCAGCAGTGAAGCGCTTCTGGGAGCGGGTGAGCAGTTCTTC.

The chain joins TRBV3-1 (or the pseudogene TRBV3-2) to TRBJ1-4; unclear D gene. V was clipped by 0 bases and J by 10 bases, with 9 bases between them. Germline CDR1 is LGHDT and CDR2 is YNNKEL (reference sequence). This CDR3 is built from 13 residues. The CDR3 loop reads CASSQDLAGKLFF. The CDR3 DNA sequence: TGTGCCAGCAGCCAAGATCTGGCAGGAAAACTGTTTTTT.

The chain employs TRBV30 and TRBJ1-3; 8 positions agree with TRBD1. Germline V gives CDR1 GTSNPN, CDR2 SVGIG (reference sequence). Germline trimming cut 1 base from V and 0 bases from J; bases unmatched to any gene: 2. The CDR3 consists of 15 residues. In DNA, the CDR3 is TGTGCCTGGAGTGCAGGGGGCAACTCTGGAAACACCATATATTTT. It encodes CAWSAGGNSGNTIYF.

The chain is built from TRBV5-5 and TRBJ1-2; D is unclear. Germline CDR1 reads SGHKS; CDR2 reads YYEKEE (reference sequence). V dropped 4 bases and J dropped 2 bases, with 12 bases sitting between them. The CDR3 has 14 amino acids. CDR3 sequence (DNA): TGTGCCAGCAGCCCCCCCGGACTGAACTATGGCTACACCTTC. Amino acids: CASSPPGLNYGYTF.

The gene calls are TRBV30 and TRBJ2-3, with 9 bases lining up with TRBD2. Losses at the gene ends were 3 bases for V and 5 bases for J; bases not matched to a gene: 12. CDR1 and CDR2 from the germline V gene are GTSNPN and SVGIG (reference sequence). The CDR3 sequence is 16 residues long. DNA for the CDR3: TGTGCCTGGAGGGCTGGTGCGGGGGGGCGGGGAGATACGCAGTATTTT. Translating gives CAWRAGAGGRGDTQYF.

The chain employs TRBV5-4 and TRBJ1-4; 8 positions match TRBD1. Trimming removed 4 bases from V and 7 bases from J; junction bases left unmatched: 6. Germline CDR1 is SGHNT and CDR2 is YYREEE (reference sequence). This CDR3 region has 14 residues. This chain's CDR3 is CASSPQGAGEKLFF. For the CDR3, the DNA is TGTGCCAGCAGCCCCCAGGGGGCGGGTGAAAAACTGTTTTTT.

The chain uses TRBV4-2 and TRBJ2-3; 9 nucleotides align to TRBD2. Germline trimming cut 0 bases from V and 3 bases from J; bases unmatched to any gene: 7. The germline gives CDR1 LGHNA, CDR2 YNFKEQ. This CDR3 has 17 amino acids. The CDR3 region is CASSQDPSGGFTDTQYF. The CDR3 nucleotides read TGTGCCAGCAGCCAAGATCCCAGCGGGGGGTTTACAGATACGCAGTATTTT.

The chain couples TRBV6-2 or TRBV6-3 to TRBJ1-1; 10 nucleotides line up with TRBD1. The V segment lost 6 bases and the J segment 0 bases; nucleotides outside the gene matches: 19. The germline gives CDR1 MNHEY, CDR2 SVGEGT. This CDR3 is 20 amino acids long. CDR3 region: CASSLRQGAESAWVNTEAFF. CDR3 sequence (DNA): TGTGCCAGCAGCCTTCGACAGGGGGCAGAATCCGCTTGGGTGAACACTGAAGCTTTCTTT.

This chain connects TRBV15 to TRBJ2-5; D gene ambiguous. The germline V and J ends were trimmed by 0 bases and 9 bases, with 8 bases remaining between them. Germline V gene sequence: CDR1 LNHNV, CDR2 YYDKDF (reference sequence). This CDR3 region has 12 residues. The CDR3: CATSRDRRAQYF. The CDR3 DNA is TGTGCCACCAGCAGAGATCGCCGGGCCCAGTACTTC.